This T cell receptor beta chain appears in the sequencing data of a study of shared clonotypes between healthy human individuals. V lost 4 bases, J lost 2 bases, and 12 bases lay in between. This CDR3 region has 14 residues. Per germline, CDR1 SEHNR and CDR2 FQNEAQ (reference sequence). Naive CD8 isolation took CD45RO-negative cells positively selected for CCR7 and excluded terminally differentiated effector memory CD45RA+ cells. Healthy HIV-negative adults with no recent acute infections or vaccinations were recruited as donors. Study outcomes and limitations: The authors expected sequencing depth to affect clonotype sharing among donors. A few donors had about 5% of their naive CD4 clonotypes in common.

A word on this clone: As yet, its antigen is unknown.

Produced via immunoSEQ multiplex PCR; TCRdb's table is partial and in-frame only. Among roughly 2.1 million clones listed, 85% to 95% were seen once. The source is a man aged 18 to 29 in good health. Some clones in this sample may be carry-over from other donors' samples. The source material was naive CD8+ T cells from PBMCs. The gene calls are TRBV7-9 and TRBJ2-7; D remains ambiguous. CDR3 DNA sequence: TGTGCCAGCAGCTCCTCACACCTGACCTACGAGCAGTACTTC. Translation: CASSSSHLTYEQYF.